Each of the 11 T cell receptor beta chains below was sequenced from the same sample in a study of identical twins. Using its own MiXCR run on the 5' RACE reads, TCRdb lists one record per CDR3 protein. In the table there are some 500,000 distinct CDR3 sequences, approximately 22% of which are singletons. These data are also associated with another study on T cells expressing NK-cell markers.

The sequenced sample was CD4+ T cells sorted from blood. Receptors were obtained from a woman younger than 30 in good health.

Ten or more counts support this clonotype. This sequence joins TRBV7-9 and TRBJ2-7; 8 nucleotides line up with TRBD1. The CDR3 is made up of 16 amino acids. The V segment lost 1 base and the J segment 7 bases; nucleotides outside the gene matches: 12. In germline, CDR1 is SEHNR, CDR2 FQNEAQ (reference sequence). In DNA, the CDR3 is TGTGCCAGCAGCTTAGGGGGGACAGGACTAAGAAGGGAGCAGTACTTC. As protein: CASSLGGTGLRREQYF. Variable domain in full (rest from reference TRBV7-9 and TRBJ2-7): DTGVSQNPRHKITKRGQNVTFRCDPISEHNRLYWYRQTLGQGPEFLTYFQNEAQLEKSRLLSDRFSAERPKGSFSTLEIQRTEQGDSAMYLCASSLGGTGLRREQYFGPGTRLTVT.

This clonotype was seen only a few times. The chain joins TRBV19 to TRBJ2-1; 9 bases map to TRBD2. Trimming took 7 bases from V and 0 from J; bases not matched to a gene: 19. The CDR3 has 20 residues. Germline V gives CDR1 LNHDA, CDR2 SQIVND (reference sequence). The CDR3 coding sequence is TGTGCCAGTACCAAAATGGGGCTAGCGGGAATTCTTACCTCCTACAATGAGCAGTTCTTC. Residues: CASTKMGLAGILTSYNEQFF.

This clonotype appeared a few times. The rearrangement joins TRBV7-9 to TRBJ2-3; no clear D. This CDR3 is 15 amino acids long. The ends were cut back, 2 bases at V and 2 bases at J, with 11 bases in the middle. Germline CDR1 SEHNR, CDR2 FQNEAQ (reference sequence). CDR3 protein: CASSLNGQNTDTQYF. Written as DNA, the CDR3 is TGTGCCAGCAGCTTAAACGGGCAGAACACAGATACGCAGTATTTT.

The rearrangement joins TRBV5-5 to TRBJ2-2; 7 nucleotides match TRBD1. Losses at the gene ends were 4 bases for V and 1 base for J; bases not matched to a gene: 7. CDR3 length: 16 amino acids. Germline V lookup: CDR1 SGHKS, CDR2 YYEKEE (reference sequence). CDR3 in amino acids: CASSRHRDRNTGELFF. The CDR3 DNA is TGTGCCAGCAGCCGTCACCGGGACAGGAACACCGGGGAGCTGTTTTTT.

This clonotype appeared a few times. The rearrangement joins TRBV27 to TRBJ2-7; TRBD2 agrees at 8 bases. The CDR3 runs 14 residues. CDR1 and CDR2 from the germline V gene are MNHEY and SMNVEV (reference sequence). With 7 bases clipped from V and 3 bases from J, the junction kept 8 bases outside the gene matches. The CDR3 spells CASITSGIYYEQYF. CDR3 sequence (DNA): TGTGCCAGCATCACTAGCGGAATCTACTACGAGCAGTACTTC.

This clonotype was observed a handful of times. CDR3: CASSTGLAGGVEEQFF. In DNA, the CDR3 is TGTGCCAGCAGCACGGGACTAGCGGGGGGAGTAGAAGAGCAGTTCTTC. This rearrangement joins TRBV12-3 or TRBV12-4 to TRBJ2-1; 15 positions match TRBD2. The V and J ends lost 6 bases and 10 bases, in that order; junction bases with no gene match: 10. The CDR3 loop spans 16 amino acids.

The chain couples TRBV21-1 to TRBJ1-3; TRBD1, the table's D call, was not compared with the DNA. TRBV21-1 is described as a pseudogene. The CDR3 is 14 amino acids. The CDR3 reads CASSKGLAPHTIYF. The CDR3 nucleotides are TGTGCCAGCAGCAAGGGTCTTGCCCCACACACCATATATTTT.

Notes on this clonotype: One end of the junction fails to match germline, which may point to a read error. For the CDR3, the DNA is TGCGCCAGCAGCCAATTCTCTGTGCTAGCGGGCACAGATACGCAGTATTTT. This gives the protein CASSQFSVLAGTDTQYF. The chain joins TRBV4-2 to TRBJ2-3; 7 bases are shared with TRBD2. Germline V lookup: CDR1 LGHNA, CDR2 YNFKEQ. The CDR3 is made up of 17 amino acids.

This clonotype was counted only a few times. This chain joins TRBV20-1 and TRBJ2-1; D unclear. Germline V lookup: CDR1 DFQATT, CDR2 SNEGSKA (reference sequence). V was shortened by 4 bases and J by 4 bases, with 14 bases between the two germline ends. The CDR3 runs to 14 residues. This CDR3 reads CSAISRRTYNEQFF. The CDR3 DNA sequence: TGCAGTGCTATCTCGAGGAGAACTTACAATGAGCAGTTCTTC.

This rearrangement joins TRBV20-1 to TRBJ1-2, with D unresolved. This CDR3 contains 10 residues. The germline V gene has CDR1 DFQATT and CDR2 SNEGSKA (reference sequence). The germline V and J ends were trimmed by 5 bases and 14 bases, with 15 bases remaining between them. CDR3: CSADPTRWTF. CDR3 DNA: TGCAGTGCTGACCCTACCCGGTGGACCTTC.

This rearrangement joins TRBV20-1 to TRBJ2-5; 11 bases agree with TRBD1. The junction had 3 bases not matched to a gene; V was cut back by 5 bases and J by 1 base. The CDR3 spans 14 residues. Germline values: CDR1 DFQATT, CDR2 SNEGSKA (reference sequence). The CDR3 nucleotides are TGCAGTGCTTTAGGGACAGGGGGCCAAGAGACCCAGTACTTC. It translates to CSALGTGGQETQYF.